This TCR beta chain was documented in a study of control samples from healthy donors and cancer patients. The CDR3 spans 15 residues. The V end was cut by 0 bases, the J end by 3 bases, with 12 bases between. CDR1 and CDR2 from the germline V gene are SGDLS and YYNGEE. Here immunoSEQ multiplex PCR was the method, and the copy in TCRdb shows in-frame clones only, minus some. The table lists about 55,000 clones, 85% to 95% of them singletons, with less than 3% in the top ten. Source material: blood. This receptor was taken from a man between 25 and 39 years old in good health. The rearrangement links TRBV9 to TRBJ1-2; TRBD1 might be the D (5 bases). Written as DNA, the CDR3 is TGTGCCAGCAGCGTAGTTGGGGACGCTGACTATGGCTACACCTTC. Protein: CASSVVGDADYGYTF.